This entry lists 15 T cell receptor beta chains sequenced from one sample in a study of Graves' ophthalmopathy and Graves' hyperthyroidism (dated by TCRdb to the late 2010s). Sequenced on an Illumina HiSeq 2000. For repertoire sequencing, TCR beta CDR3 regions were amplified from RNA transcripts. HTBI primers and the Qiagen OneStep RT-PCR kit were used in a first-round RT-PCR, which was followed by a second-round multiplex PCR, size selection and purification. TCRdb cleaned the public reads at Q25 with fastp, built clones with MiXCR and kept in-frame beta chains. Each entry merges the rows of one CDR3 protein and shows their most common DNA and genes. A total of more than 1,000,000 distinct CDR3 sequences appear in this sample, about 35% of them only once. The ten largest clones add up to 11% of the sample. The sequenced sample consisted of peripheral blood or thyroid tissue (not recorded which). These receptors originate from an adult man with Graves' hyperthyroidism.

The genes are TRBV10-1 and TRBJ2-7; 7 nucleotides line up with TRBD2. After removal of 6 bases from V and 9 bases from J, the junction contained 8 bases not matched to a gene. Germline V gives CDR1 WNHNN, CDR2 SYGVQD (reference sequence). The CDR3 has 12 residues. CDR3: CASSTGLSGQYF. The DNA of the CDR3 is TGCGCCAGCAGCACGGGACTATCTGGGCAGTACTTC.

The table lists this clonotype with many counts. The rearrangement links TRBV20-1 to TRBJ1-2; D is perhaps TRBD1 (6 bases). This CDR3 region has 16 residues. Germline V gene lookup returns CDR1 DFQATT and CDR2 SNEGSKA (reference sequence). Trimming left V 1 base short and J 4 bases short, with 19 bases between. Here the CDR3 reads CSARGQGSRTTYGYTF. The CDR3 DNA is TGCAGTGCTAGAGGGCAGGGGAGCCGAACCACCTATGGCTACACCTTC.

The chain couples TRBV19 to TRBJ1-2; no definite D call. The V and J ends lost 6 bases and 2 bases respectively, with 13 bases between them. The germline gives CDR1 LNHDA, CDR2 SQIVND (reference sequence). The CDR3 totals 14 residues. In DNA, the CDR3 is TGTGCCAGTAGGCTGGGCAGGACCAACTATGGCTACACCTTC. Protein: CASRLGRTNYGYTF.

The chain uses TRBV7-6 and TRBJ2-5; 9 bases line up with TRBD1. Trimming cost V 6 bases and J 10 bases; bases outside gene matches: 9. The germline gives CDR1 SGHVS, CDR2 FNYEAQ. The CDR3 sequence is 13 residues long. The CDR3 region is CASSPSGTGNQYF. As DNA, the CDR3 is TGTGCCAGCAGTCCCTCCGGGACAGGGAACCAGTACTTC.

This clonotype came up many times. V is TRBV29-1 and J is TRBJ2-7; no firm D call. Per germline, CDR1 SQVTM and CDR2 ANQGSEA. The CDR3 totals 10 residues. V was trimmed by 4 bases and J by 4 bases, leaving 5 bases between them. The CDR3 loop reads CSVGGYEQYF. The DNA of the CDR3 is TGCAGCGTTGGCGGATACGAGCAGTACTTC.

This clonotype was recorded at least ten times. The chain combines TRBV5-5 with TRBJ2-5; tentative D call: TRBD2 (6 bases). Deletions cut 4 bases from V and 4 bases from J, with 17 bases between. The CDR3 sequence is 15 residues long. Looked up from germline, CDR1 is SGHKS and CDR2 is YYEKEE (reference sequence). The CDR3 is CASSAPQGGAETQYF. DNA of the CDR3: TGTGCCAGCAGCGCGCCCCAGGGAGGAGCAGAGACCCAGTACTTC.

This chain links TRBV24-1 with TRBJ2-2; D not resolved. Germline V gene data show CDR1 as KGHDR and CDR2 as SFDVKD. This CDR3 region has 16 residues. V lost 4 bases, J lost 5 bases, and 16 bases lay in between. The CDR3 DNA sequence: TGTGCCACCAGTGACCCGGGTGGGCGAGTGACCGGGGAGCTGTTTTTT. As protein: CATSDPGGRVTGELFF.

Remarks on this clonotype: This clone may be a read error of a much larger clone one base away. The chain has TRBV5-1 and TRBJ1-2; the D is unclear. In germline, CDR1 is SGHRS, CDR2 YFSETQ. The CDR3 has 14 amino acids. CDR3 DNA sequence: TGCGTCAGCAGCTTGGCCGGCGTGACCTATGGCTACACCTTC. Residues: CVSSLAGVTYGYTF.

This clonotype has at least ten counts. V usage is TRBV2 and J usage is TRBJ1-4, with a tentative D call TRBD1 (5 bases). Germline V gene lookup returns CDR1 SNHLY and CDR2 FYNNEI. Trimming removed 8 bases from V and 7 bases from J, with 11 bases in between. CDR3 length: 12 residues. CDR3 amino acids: CASVEQGEKLFF. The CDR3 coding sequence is TGTGCCAGCGTGGAGCAGGGTGAAAAACTGTTTTTT.

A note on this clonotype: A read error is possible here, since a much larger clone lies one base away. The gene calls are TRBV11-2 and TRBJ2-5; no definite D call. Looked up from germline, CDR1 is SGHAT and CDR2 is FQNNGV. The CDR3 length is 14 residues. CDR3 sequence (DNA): TGTGCCAGCAGCCTCTGGATCCCCCAAGAGGCCCAGTACTTC. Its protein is CASSLWIPQEAQYF.

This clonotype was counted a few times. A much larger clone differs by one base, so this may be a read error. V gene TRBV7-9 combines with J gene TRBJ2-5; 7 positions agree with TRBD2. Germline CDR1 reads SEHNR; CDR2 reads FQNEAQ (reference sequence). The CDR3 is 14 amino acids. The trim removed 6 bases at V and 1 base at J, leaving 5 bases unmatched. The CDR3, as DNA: TGTGCCAGCAGGGGAGGGGTCGGCCAAGAGACCCAGTACTTC. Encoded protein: CASRGGVGQETQYF.

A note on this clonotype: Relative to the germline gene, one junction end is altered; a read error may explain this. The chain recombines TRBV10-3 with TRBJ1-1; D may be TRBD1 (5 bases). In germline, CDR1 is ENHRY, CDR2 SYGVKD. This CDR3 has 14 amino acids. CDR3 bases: TGTGCCGTCAGTGAGTTGGGGGGTCCAACTGAAGCCTTCTTT. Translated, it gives CAVSELGGPTEAFF.

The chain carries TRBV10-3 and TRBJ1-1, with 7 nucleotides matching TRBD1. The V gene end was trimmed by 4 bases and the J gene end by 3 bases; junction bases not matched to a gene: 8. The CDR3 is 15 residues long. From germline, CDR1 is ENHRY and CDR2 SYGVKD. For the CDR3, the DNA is TGTGCCATCAGTGGGAGACAGGGAACCGACACTGAAGCTTTCTTT. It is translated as CAISGRQGTDTEAFF.

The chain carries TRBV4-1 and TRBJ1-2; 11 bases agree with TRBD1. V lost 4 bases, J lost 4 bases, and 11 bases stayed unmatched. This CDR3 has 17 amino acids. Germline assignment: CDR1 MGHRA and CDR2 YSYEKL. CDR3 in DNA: TGCGCCAGCAGCCTTGGACAGGGGGCGCAGAAACTCTATGGCTACACCTTC. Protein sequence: CASSLGQGAQKLYGYTF.

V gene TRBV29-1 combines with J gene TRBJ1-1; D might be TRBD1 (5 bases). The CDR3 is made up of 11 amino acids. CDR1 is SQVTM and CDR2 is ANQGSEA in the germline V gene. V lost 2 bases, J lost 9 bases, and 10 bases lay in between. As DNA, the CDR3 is TGCAGCGTTGAAACGGACATCCAAGCTTTCTTT. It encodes CSVETDIQAFF.